Listed below are T cell receptor beta chains from one sample, sequenced in a study of PD-L1 blockade in urothelial cancer. The protocol was immunoSEQ multiplex PCR, while the TCRdb copy is restricted to in-frame clones and leaves out a portion. Seen here are 50,000 to 70,000 clones, 80% to 90% observed once, and the top ten hold 1.6%. The source material was PBMCs, sampled around atezolizumab (anti-PD-L1) treatment. The receptor source for this set is a man between 65 and 85 years old with urothelial cancer. Both conserved end residues are part of each CDR3. The order of the fields is J gene, V gene, clone size, D gene, CDR3 protein, CDR3 DNA. A D gene is named only where the DNA matches it firmly. Clone size is given for some rows only: seen once, a few or many times, or a class if the clone is expanded.

TRBJ2-1 TRBV5-4 . . CASSKPSRGYNEQFF TGTGCCAGCAGCAAGCCCTCTCGCGGGTACAATGAGCAGTTCTTC
TRBJ2-1 TRBV9 . . CASSVAGFRGHEQFF TGTGCCAGCAGCGTAGCCGGTTTCAGGGGCCATGAGCAGTTCTTC
TRBJ2-7 TRBV9 . TRBD1 CASSAEPGQAEYF TGTGCCAGCAGCGCAGAACCGGGACAGGCGGAATACTTC
TRBJ2-3 TRBV10-3 . . CAISAPRSVSSTDTQYF TGTGCCATCAGTGCCCCAAGGAGCGTGTCTAGCACAGATACGCAGTATTTT
TRBJ1-1 TRBV27 few TRBD1 CASSITGVYPGTEAFF TGTGCCAGCAGTATTACAGGGGTTTACCCTGGCACTGAAGCTTTCTTT
TRBJ1-2 TRBV5-1 . . CASSSRDVYGYTF TGCGCCAGCAGCTCACGGGATGTCTATGGCTACACCTTC
TRBJ2-7 TRBV7-8 . TRBD2 CASSPRLAGDLNEQYF TGTGCCAGCAGCCCGAGACTAGCGGGAGACTTAAACGAGCAGTACTTC
TRBJ2-3 TRBV9 . TRBD2 CASSGLAGGDTQYF TGTGCCAGCAGCGGTCTAGCGGGAGGGGATACGCAGTATTTT
TRBJ1-2 TRBV27 . . CASSPLSPPSDRAGGGYTF TGTGCCAGCAGTCCCTTAAGCCCACCTTCGGACCGGGCTGGAGGTGGCTACACCTTC
TRBJ1-1 TRBV12-5 . . CASGLKPGQLLVGAFF TGTGCTAGTGGTTTGAAGCCGGGACAATTATTAGTGGGAGCTTTCTTT
TRBJ2-6 TRBV4-2 . . CASSQEGIGSGANVLTF TGTGCCAGCAGCCAGGAGGGAATAGGCTCTGGGGCCAACGTCCTGACTTTC
TRBJ1-3 TRBV27 once . CASRQFPGVSNTIYF TGTGCCAGCAGACAATTTCCAGGGGTATCTAACACCATATATTTT
TRBJ1-5 TRBV2 . TRBD1 CASTLQGNSNQPQHF TGTGCCAGCACGTTACAGGGGAATAGCAATCAGCCCCAGCATTTT
TRBJ1-1 TRBV11-2 . . CASSPRQSLRGTEAFF TGTGCCAGCAGCCCCCGACAGTCCCTGAGGGGGACTGAAGCTTTCTTT
TRBJ2-1 TRBV18 . . CASSLTGTSYNEQFF TGTGCCAGCTCACTAACCGGGACATCCTACAATGAGCAGTTCTTC
TRBJ2-2 TRBV5-4 . TRBD2 CASSLELAANTGELFF TGTGCCAGCAGCTTGGAACTAGCGGCGAACACCGGGGAGCTGTTTTTT
TRBJ2-7 TRBV11-3 . . CASSLESRTYEQYF TGTGCCAGCAGCTTAGAATCTAGGACCTACGAGCAGTACTTC
TRBJ1-3 TRBV7-9 . . CASSLGGLSGNTIYF TGTGCCAGCAGCTTAGGGGGACTCTCGGGAAACACCATATATTTT
TRBJ1-1 TRBV7-3 . . CASSLGGIAEAFF TGTGCCAGCAGCTTAGGGGGGATCGCTGAAGCTTTCTTT
TRBJ2-6 TRBV29-1 few TRBD1 CSAKTGQGRGANVLTF TGCAGCGCCAAGACCGGACAGGGGAGAGGGGCCAACGTCCTGACTTTC
TRBJ2-7 TRBV7-6 . TRBD2 CASSQTSGYEQYF TGTGCCAGCAGCCAGACTAGCGGGTACGAGCAGTACTTC
TRBJ2-1 TRBV7-9 . TRBD2 CASSLARGMSGGEQFF TGTGCCAGCAGCTTAGCTCGCGGGATGTCGGGGGGGGAACAGTTCTTC
TRBJ1-2 TRBV4-3 . TRBD1 CASSQARQGIYGYTF TGCGCCAGCAGCCAAGCCCGACAGGGTATCTATGGCTACACCTTC
TRBJ2-6 TRBV27 . . CASSSRTETGANVLTF TGTGCCAGCAGTTCCCGCACTGAAACTGGGGCCAACGTCCTGACTTTC
TRBJ2-6 TRBV2 few TRBD1 CASSPGTGGANVLTF TGTGCCAGTTCCCCCGGGACAGGGGGGGCCAACGTCCTGACTTTC
TRBJ1-1 TRBV19 . TRBD1 CATRPGQGGIHTEAFF TGTGCCACCCGACCGGGACAGGGAGGAATACACACTGAAGCTTTCTTT
TRBJ2-1 TRBV4-1 many . CASSQSRVRGPNNEQFF TGCGCCAGCAGCCAGTCTAGAGTTCGAGGCCCGAACAATGAGCAGTTCTTC
TRBJ2-1 TRBV29-1 few . CSGMDRGETSGSNEQFF TGCAGCGGAATGGACAGGGGGGAAACTAGCGGGAGCAATGAGCAGTTCTTC
TRBJ1-5 TRBV7-8 . . CASSSDRNQPQHF TGTGCCAGCAGCTCCGACAGGAATCAGCCCCAGCATTTT
TRBJ1-2 TRBV2 . . CASGKGHSPEGYTF TGTGCCAGCGGGAAGGGACATTCCCCTGAAGGCTACACCTTC
TRBJ2-3 TRBV6-5 . TRBD2 CASSLTSGSTDTQYF TGTGCCAGCAGTTTGACTAGCGGGAGTACAGATACGCAGTATTTT
TRBJ2-3 TRBV14 . . CASSRYRDSGQYF TGTGCCAGCAGCCGATACCGGGACTCGGGGCAGTATTTT
TRBJ2-7 TRBV28 . . CASTFQGLDDEQYF TGTGCCAGCACCTTCCAGGGGTTGGATGACGAGCAGTACTTC
TRBJ2-2 TRBV11-1 . TRBD2 CASTLAGGSSTGELFF TGTGCCAGCACTTTAGCGGGAGGGTCGAGTACCGGGGAGCTGTTTTTT
TRBJ1-3 TRBV18 . . CASSPTSDSGNTIYF TGTGCCAGCTCACCGACTTCAGACTCTGGAAACACCATATATTTT
TRBJ2-3 TRBV5-1 . TRBD1 CASSSGQGFSDTQYF TGCGCCAGCAGCTCCGGACAGGGGTTTTCAGATACGCAGTATTTT
TRBJ2-1 TRBV19 . . CASSISSGTSYNEQFF TGTGCCAGTAGTATAAGCTCGGGAACATCATACAATGAGCAGTTCTTC
TRBJ1-1 TRBV5-1 . . CASSGFGGDDGTEAFF TGCGCCAGCAGTGGCTTTGGAGGGGATGATGGCACTGAAGCTTTCTTT
TRBJ2-7 TRBV4-3 . TRBD1 CASSPSGQLQHPYEQYF TGCGCCAGCAGCCCCTCGGGACAGCTCCAACATCCCTACGAGCAGTACTTC
TRBJ2-3 TRBV6-1 . TRBD2 CASSYSGKPTDTQYF TGTGCCAGCTCTTATAGCGGGAAGCCCACAGATACGCAGTATTTT